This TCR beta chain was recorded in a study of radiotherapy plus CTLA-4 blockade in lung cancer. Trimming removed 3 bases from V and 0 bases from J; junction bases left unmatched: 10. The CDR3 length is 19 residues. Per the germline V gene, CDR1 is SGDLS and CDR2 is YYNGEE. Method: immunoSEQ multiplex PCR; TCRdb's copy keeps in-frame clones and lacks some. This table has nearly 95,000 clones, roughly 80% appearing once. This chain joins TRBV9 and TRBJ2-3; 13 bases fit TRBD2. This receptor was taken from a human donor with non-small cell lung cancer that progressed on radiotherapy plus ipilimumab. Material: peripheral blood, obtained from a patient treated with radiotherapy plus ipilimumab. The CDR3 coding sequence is TGTGCCAGCAGCGCCCCCGGACTAGCGGGAGCGTCTAGCACAGATACGCAGTATTTT. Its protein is CASSAPGLAGASSTDTQYF.